Each of the 18 T cell receptor beta chains below was sequenced from the same sample in a study of early T cells in non-severe SARS-CoV-2 infection. TCRdb redid the calling of the 5' RACE reads with MiXCR, one entry per CDR3 protein. The sample carries roughly 86,000 distinct CDR3 sequences, roughly 6% recorded once. Sequenced sample: whole blood. All receptors come from an adult who was a healthcare worker with PCR-confirmed SARS-CoV-2 infection or an uninfected control (not recorded which).

This clonotype showed up just a few times. J is TRBJ2-2 and V is TRBV7-8; 12 nucleotides align to TRBD1. The CDR3 contains 17 residues. V shed 3 bases, J shed 5 bases, and the junction held 7 bases outside the gene matches. Germline V gene lookup returns CDR1 SGHVS and CDR2 FQNEAQ. The CDR3 region has the DNA TGTGCCAGCAGCTTTACCGGGACAGGGGGCAAAACCGGGGAGCTGTTTTTT. This gives the protein CASSFTGTGGKTGELFF.

V gene TRBV19 combines with J gene TRBJ2-3; 8 bases map to TRBD1. CDR3 length equals 14 residues. The ends lost 5 bases at V and 6 bases at J; junction bases unmatched: 7. Germline V gene sequence: CDR1 LNHDA, CDR2 SQIVND (reference sequence). The CDR3 protein is CASSADRGSDTQYF. CDR3 sequence (DNA): TGTGCCAGTAGTGCAGACAGGGGATCGGATACGCAGTATTTT. Supplemented by reference TRBV19 and TRBJ2-3, the full variable domain reads DGGITQSPKYLFRKEGQNVTLSCEQNLNHDAMYWYRQDPGQGLRLIYYSQIVNDFQKGDIAEGYSVSREKKESFPLTVTSAQKNPTAFYLCASSADRGSDTQYFGPGTRLTVL.

The rearrangement uses TRBV6-2 or TRBV6-3 and TRBJ2-7, with 11 bases aligning to TRBD2. This CDR3 comprises 15 residues. Germline values: CDR1 MNHEY, CDR2 SVGEGT. Trimming took 5 bases from V and 2 from J; bases not matched to a gene: 5. For the CDR3, the DNA is TGTGCCAGCAGTATGCGACTAGCGGGGCCCTACGAGCAGTACTTC. It specifies CASSMRLAGPYEQYF.

This clonotype was recorded at least ten times. The chain combines TRBV6-5 with TRBJ1-5; 8 bases are shared with TRBD1. V dropped 5 bases and J dropped 4; count of bases not matched to a gene: 7. Germline V gene sequence: CDR1 MNHEY, CDR2 SVGAGI. The CDR3 is 15 amino acids. The CDR3 nucleotides are TGTGCCAGCAGTCTCGACAGGGGCCCGAATCAGCCCCAGCATTTT. This sequence encodes CASSLDRGPNQPQHF.

There are a few counts of this clonotype. The chain links TRBV19 to TRBJ2-2; D call uncertain. The CDR3 length is 14 residues. Per the germline V gene, CDR1 is LNHDA and CDR2 is SQIVND (reference sequence). Trimming took off 1 base at V and 4 bases at J, with 7 bases between the two ends. The CDR3 DNA sequence: TGTGCCAGTAGTATAGTCCCCCGCACCGGGGAGCTGTTTTTT. It translates to CASSIVPRTGELFF.

In this sample, this clonotype turned up many times. The gene calls are TRBV28 and TRBJ2-7; D gene uncertain. V was cut by 6 bases and J by 5 bases, with 8 bases left in between. This CDR3 is built from 11 residues. CDR1 and CDR2 (germline): MDHEN, SYDVKM. The CDR3 nucleotides are TGTGCCAGCAGCTCACACCACGAGCAGTACTTC. It is translated as CASSSHHEQYF.

This clonotype appeared many times. V usage is TRBV14 and J usage is TRBJ2-5, with no clear D. CDR3 length: 17 residues. The V gene lost 1 base and the J gene lost 1 base, with 16 bases spanning the gap. The germline CDR1 and CDR2 sequences are SGHDN and FVKESK. CDR3 sequence (DNA): TGTGCCAGCAGCCAAGCCCCAGGCGCCCGCATCCAAGAGACCCAGTACTTC. Translation: CASSQAPGARIQETQYF.

A few counts support this clonotype. The genes are TRBV20-1 and TRBJ1-6; 7 positions match TRBD1. This CDR3 has 17 residues. Unmatched junction bases numbered 7, after V lost 2 bases and J lost 0 bases. Germline V CDR1 and CDR2: DFQATT, SNEGSKA (reference sequence). CDR3 region: CSARTQGSSSYNSPLHF. CDR3 nucleotide sequence: TGCAGTGCTAGAACACAGGGGTCCTCCTCCTATAATTCACCCCTCCACTTT.

This chain connects TRBV19 to TRBJ2-3; TRBD2 aligns across 11 bases. The CDR3 spans 15 residues. The V gene end was trimmed by 3 bases and the J gene end by 4 bases; junction bases not matched to a gene: 3. Germline CDR1 reads LNHDA; CDR2 reads SQIVND (reference sequence). CDR3 sequence (DNA): TGTGCCAGTAGTATCCTAGCGGGAGGCTCAGATACGCAGTATTTT. It translates to CASSILAGGSDTQYF. The full variable domain, with the rest looked up from reference TRBV19 and TRBJ2-3, is DGGITQSPKYLFRKEGQNVTLSCEQNLNHDAMYWYRQDPGQGLRLIYYSQIVNDFQKGDIAEGYSVSREKKESFPLTVTSAQKNPTAFYLCASSILAGGSDTQYFGPGTRLTVL.

This clonotype was counted ten times or more. The chain uses TRBV29-1 and TRBJ2-1; no firm D call. This CDR3 is built from 16 residues. Germline assignment: CDR1 SQVTM and CDR2 ANQGSEA. Trimming removed 4 bases from V and 0 bases from J, with 16 bases in between. This CDR3 is CSVGPGQASSYNEQFF. The CDR3 nucleotides read TGCAGCGTTGGACCCGGTCAGGCAAGCTCCTACAATGAGCAGTTCTTC.

Ten or more counts support this clonotype. The chain uses TRBV29-1 and TRBJ2-1; no clear D. V lost 4 bases to trimming and J lost 6 bases, with 4 bases between them. Germline V lookup: CDR1 SQVTM, CDR2 ANQGSEA. CDR3 length: 10 residues. The CDR3 sequence: CSVGANEQFF. Written as DNA, the CDR3 is TGCAGCGTTGGGGCCAATGAGCAGTTCTTC.

This clonotype was detected a few times. V is TRBV6-5 and J is TRBJ2-2; TRBD1 aligns across 7 bases. CDR1 is MNHEY and CDR2 is SVGAGI in the germline V gene. This CDR3 spans 12 amino acids. J lost 13 bases, V lost 2 bases, and 4 bases had no gene match. The CDR3 sequence: CASSYETGRLFF. In nucleotides, the CDR3 is TGTGCCAGCAGTTACGAGACAGGGAGGCTGTTTTTT.

The genes are TRBV6-6 and TRBJ2-2, with 11 bases lining up with TRBD2. The germline V gene has CDR1 MNHNY and CDR2 SVGAGI (reference sequence). This CDR3 spans 16 amino acids. Trimming removed 6 bases from V and 2 bases from J; junction bases left unmatched: 5. CDR3 sequence (DNA): TGTGCCAGCAGCCTACTAGCGGGAGTAAACACCGGGGAGCTGTTTTTT. Translation gives CASSLLAGVNTGELFF.

This clonotype was counted between two and nine times. V gene TRBV19 combines with J gene TRBJ2-1; TRBD1 aligns across 9 bases. Germline CDR1 and CDR2: LNHDA and SQIVND (reference sequence). This CDR3 is 15 amino acids long. The V gene end was trimmed by 8 bases and the J gene end by 8 bases; junction bases not matched to a gene: 13. CDR3 in amino acids: CASRTGTGRMDEQFF. The CDR3 DNA is TGTGCCAGTCGGACCGGGACAGGGCGTATGGATGAGCAGTTCTTC.

The chain has TRBV7-9 and TRBJ2-3, with 8 bases matching TRBD1. The CDR3 is made up of 16 amino acids. With 3 bases clipped from V and 5 bases from J, the junction kept 10 bases outside the gene matches. CDR1 and CDR2 (germline): SEHNR, FQNEAQ (reference sequence). CDR3 residues: CASSFLQGARKDTQYF. The DNA of the CDR3 is TGTGCCAGCAGCTTTTTGCAGGGGGCAAGAAAAGATACGCAGTATTTT.

This chain connects TRBV6-6 to TRBJ2-7; 9 bases are a match to TRBD1. V was clipped by 6 bases and J by 5 bases; unmatched bases: 11. The CDR3 has 15 residues. The germline gives CDR1 MNHNY, CDR2 SVGAGI (reference sequence). The CDR3 loop is CASSPRDRVSNEQYF. The CDR3 DNA reads TGTGCCAGCAGCCCTCGGGACAGGGTATCCAACGAGCAGTACTTC.

This clonotype was seen at least ten times. At one end the junction does not follow the germline gene, possibly because of a read error. This sequence joins TRBV6-6 and TRBJ1-6, with D unresolved. CDR3 length equals 13 residues. Per germline, CDR1 MNHNY and CDR2 SVGAGI (reference sequence). The CDR3 loop is CASRDYPNSPLHF. The CDR3 bases are TGTGCCAGCAGAGATTATCCAAATTCACCCCTCCATTTT.

This clonotype was counted ten times or more. CDR3 sequence reads: CASSWQGYEQYF. The CDR3 nucleotides are TGTGCCAGCAGCTGGCAGGGGTACGAGCAGTACTTC. The rearrangement uses TRBV5-6 and TRBJ2-7; D possibly corresponds to TRBD1 (6 bases). V lost 3 bases and J 4 bases, leaving 8 bases between the germline ends. This CDR3 has 12 residues. In germline, CDR1 is SGHDT, CDR2 YYEEEE.